This entry features one TCR beta chain sequence. No antigen is known for it. This sample stems from a study of a mutant IDH1 vaccine in newly diagnosed glioma. Study at large: The initiation of vaccination occurred 4-6 weeks after radiotherapy alone, or with temozolomide cycles.

Using immunoSEQ multiplex PCR, the repertoire was profiled, and TCRdb retains in-frame clones only, with some absent. Among some 23,000 clones listed, just over 70% were seen once. Time point described: week 11, during vaccination. The vaccine gave 300 ug of a 20-mer mutant IDH1 peptide subcutaneously per dose. The J segment lost 0 bases and the V segment lost 0 bases, leaving 3 bases of the junction unmatched. The CDR3 sequence is 17 residues long. Looked up from germline, CDR1 is GTSNPN and CDR2 is SVGIG (reference sequence). The receptor's source is a man between 18 and 35 years old with glioma. Some clones in this sample may be carry-over from other donors' samples. This chain connects TRBV30 to TRBJ2-6, with 9 bases that match TRBD1. This material consisted of peripheral blood mononuclear cells (PBMCs), taken from a glioma patient whose treatment included an IDH1 peptide vaccine. In DNA, the CDR3 is TGTGCCTGGAGTGTGGGGACAGGGATCTCTGGGGCCAACGTCCTGACTTTC. Its translation: CAWSVGTGISGANVLTF.